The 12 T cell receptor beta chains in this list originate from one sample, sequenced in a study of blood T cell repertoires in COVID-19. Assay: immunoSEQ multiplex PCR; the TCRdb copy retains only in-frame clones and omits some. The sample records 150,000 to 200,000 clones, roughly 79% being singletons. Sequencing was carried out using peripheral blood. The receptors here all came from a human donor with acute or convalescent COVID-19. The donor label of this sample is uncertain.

In DNA, the CDR3 is TGCAGTGCTAGTAATAGGGGGACTAGCGGGAGTGATGAGCAGTTCTTC. This codes for CSASNRGTSGSDEQFF. V is TRBV20-1 and J is TRBJ2-1; 14 nucleotides match TRBD2. The germline CDR1 and CDR2 sequences are DFQATT and SNEGSKA (reference sequence). The V and J ends lost 3 bases and 8 bases, in that order; junction bases with no gene match: 9. The CDR3 extends over 16 amino acids.

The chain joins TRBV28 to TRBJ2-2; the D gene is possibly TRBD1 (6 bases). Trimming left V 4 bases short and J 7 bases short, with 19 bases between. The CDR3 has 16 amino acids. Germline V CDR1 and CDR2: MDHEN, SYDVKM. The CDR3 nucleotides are TGTGCCAGCAGTTCCCCCCCCGGGACATCACTCGGGGAGCTGTTTTTT. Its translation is CASSSPPGTSLGELFF.

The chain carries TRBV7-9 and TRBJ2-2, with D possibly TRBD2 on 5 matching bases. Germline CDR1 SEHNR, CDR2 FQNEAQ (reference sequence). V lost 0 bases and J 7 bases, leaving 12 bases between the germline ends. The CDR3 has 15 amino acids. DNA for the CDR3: TGTGCCAGCAGCTTAGCGAATTTGGGGAGCGGGGAGCTGTTTTTT. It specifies CASSLANLGSGELFF.

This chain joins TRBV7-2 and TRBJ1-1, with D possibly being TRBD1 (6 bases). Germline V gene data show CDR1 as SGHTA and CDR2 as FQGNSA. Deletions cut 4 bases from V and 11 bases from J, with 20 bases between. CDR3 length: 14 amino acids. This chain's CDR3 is CASSSVVNRVLAFF. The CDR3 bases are TGTGCCAGCAGCTCCGTCGTCAACAGGGTTCTTGCTTTCTTT.

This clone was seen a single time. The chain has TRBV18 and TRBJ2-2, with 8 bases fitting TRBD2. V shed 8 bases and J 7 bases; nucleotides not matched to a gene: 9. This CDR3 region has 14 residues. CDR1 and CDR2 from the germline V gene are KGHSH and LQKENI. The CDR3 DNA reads TGTGCCAGCCGTCCGGGACTAGGACACGGGGAGCTGTTTTTT. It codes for CASRPGLGHGELFF.

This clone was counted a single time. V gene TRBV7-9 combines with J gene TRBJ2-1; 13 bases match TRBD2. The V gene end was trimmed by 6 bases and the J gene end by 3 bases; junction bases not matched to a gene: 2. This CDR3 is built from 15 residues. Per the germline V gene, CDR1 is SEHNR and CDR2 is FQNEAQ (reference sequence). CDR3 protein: CASRRLAGGYNEQFF. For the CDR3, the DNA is TGTGCCAGCAGACGACTAGCGGGAGGCTACAATGAGCAGTTCTTC.

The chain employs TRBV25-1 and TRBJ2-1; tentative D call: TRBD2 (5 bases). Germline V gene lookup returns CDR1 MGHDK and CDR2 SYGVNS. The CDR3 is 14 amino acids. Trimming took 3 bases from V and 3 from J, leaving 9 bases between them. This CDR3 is CASSDFGSYNEQFF. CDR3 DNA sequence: TGTGCCAGCAGTGATTTTGGGAGCTACAATGAGCAGTTCTTC.

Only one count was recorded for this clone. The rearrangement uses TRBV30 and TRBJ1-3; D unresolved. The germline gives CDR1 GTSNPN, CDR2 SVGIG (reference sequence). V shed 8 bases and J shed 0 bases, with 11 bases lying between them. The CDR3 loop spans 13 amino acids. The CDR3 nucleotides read TGTGCCAGGTCGAGGAACTCTGGAAACACCATATATTTT. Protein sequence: CARSRNSGNTIYF.

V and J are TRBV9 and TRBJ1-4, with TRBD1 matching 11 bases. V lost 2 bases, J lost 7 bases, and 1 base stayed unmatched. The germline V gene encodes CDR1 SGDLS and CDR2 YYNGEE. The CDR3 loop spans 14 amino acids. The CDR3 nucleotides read TGTGCCAGCAGCGTTGGGACAGGGGGTGAAAAACTGTTTTTT. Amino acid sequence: CASSVGTGGEKLFF.

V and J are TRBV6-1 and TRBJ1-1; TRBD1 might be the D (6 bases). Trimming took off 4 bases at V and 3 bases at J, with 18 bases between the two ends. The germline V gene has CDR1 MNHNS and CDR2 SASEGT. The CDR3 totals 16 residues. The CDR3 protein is CASSGQGGGVDTEAFF. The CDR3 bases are TGTGCCAGCAGTGGCCAGGGAGGGGGGGTGGACACTGAAGCTTTCTTT.

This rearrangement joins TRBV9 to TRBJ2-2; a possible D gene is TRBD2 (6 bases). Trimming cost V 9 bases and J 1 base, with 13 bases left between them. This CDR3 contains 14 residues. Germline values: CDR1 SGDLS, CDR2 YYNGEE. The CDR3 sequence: CATGRDLNTGELFF. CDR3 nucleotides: TGTGCCACCGGCCGGGACTTGAACACCGGGGAGCTGTTTTTT.

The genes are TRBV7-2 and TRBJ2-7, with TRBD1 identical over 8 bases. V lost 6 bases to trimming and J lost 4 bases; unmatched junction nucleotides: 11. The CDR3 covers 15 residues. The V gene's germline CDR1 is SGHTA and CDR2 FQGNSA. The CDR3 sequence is CASREGRTGRYEQYF. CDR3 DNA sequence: TGTGCCAGCAGAGAGGGTAGGACAGGGAGGTACGAGCAGTACTTC.